These 22 T cell receptor beta chains originate from one sample sequenced in a study of patients and donors after allogeneic stem cell transplantation. TCRdb reprocessed the RT-PCR reads via MiXCR and lists one record per CDR3 protein. The sample records about a million distinct CDR3 sequences, more than 15% being singletons. The sample was blood, either unsorted or a sorted T cell fraction (not recorded which). These receptors all come from a human donor who was either an allogeneic HSCT recipient or a stem cell or donor lymphocyte infusion donor (not recorded which). It is not recorded whose cells these are; they may come from a transplant donor.

V and J are TRBV10-3 and TRBJ2-7; 8 nucleotides line up with TRBD2. Germline assignment: CDR1 ENHRY and CDR2 SYGVKD. The CDR3 has 14 amino acids. The junction had 8 bases not matched to a gene; V was cut back by 3 bases and J by 7 bases. Written as DNA, the CDR3 is TGTGCCATCAGTGATAGCGGGAAGGAGTCAGAGCAGTACTTC. As protein: CAISDSGKESEQYF.

The chain carries TRBV4-1 and TRBJ2-1; no clear D gene. CDR1 is MGHRA and CDR2 is YSYEKL in the germline V gene. This CDR3 has 15 amino acids. The V end was cut by 1 base, the J end by 2 bases, with 9 bases between. CDR3 coding DNA: TGCGCCAGCAGCCAAGTTAGTGCTCCCTACAATGAGCAGTTCTTC. This sequence encodes CASSQVSAPYNEQFF.

This clonotype was counted a few times. The chain combines TRBV12-3 or TRBV12-4 with TRBJ2-4, with D possibly TRBD2 on 6 matching bases. This CDR3 spans 18 amino acids. Trimming removed 3 bases at V and 0 bases at J, with 18 bases between. In DNA, the CDR3 is TGTGCCAGCAGTTTTGAGGCGGGGAAACTATTAGCCAAAAACATTCAGTACTTC. It translates to CASSFEAGKLLAKNIQYF.

This clonotype was picked up many times. The chain employs TRBV25-1 and TRBJ2-7; the D is unclear. Deletions cut 3 bases from V and 3 bases from J, with 3 bases between. Germline V gene data show CDR1 as MGHDK and CDR2 as SYGVNS. CDR3 length: 11 residues. The chain's CDR3 is CASSDVYEQYF. CDR3 coding DNA: TGTGCCAGCAGTGACGTCTACGAGCAGTACTTC.

This clonotype was picked up a small number of times. CDR3 DNA sequence: TGTGCCAGCAGTAATACAGAGAACACTGAAGCTTTCTTT. Translation gives CASSNTENTEAFF. The chain employs TRBV6-6 and TRBJ1-1; D is uncertain. This CDR3 is built from 13 residues. Germline CDR1 MNHNY, CDR2 SVGAGI (reference sequence). V lost 5 bases and J lost 1, with 8 bases in between.

This clonotype came up a few times. The J gene is TRBJ2-3, the V gene TRBV5-6, with TRBD1 matching 9 bases. CDR1 is SGHDT, CDR2 YYEEEE, per germline. V trimming: 0 bases; J trimming: 10 bases; junction bases outside the gene matches: 12. The CDR3 sequence is 16 residues long. The CDR3 reads CASSLGRGQGSAAQYF. In DNA form, the CDR3 reads TGTGCCAGCAGCTTGGGGCGGGGACAGGGCTCAGCAGCGCAGTATTTT.

The chain is built from TRBV12-3 or TRBV12-4 and TRBJ2-2, with 9 bases fitting TRBD1. The CDR3 loop spans 15 amino acids. V trimming: 5 bases; J trimming: 5 bases; junction bases outside the gene matches: 6. The CDR3 DNA reads TGTGCCAGCAGTAGAGGACAGGGGTGGACCGGGGAGCTGTTTTTT. Translation gives CASSRGQGWTGELFF.

V and J are TRBV6-1 and TRBJ2-1; D unresolved. Germline V gene lookup returns CDR1 MNHNS and CDR2 SASEGT. The ends were cut back, 3 bases at V and 4 bases at J, with 16 bases in the middle. This CDR3 spans 16 amino acids. The CDR3 bases are TGTGCCAGCAGTGATGATAATGGAATTGGGTACAATGAGCAGTTCTTC. Residues: CASSDDNGIGYNEQFF.

This clonotype was detected a few times. DNA of the CDR3: TGCAGCGTTGAAGGGTTAGCAGGGGGGCCCACAGATACGCAGTATTTT. This encodes CSVEGLAGGPTDTQYF. The chain is built from TRBV29-1 and TRBJ2-3; maybe TRBD1 (7 bases). The germline CDR1 and CDR2 sequences are SQVTM and ANQGSEA. CDR3 length: 16 amino acids. The V end was cut by 1 base, the J end by 2 bases, with 16 bases between.

This clonotype turned up a few times. This sequence joins TRBV4-3 and TRBJ1-1; 9 nucleotides agree with TRBD1. This CDR3 spans 14 amino acids. CDR1 and CDR2 (germline): LGHNA, YSLEER. Trimming took 6 bases from V and 5 from J; bases not matched to a gene: 7. The CDR3, as DNA: TGCGCCAGCAGAGGGGACAGGGAGGTTACTGAAGCTTTCTTT. Translated, it gives CASRGDREVTEAFF.

This chain joins TRBV12-3 or TRBV12-4 and TRBJ2-7; perhaps TRBD2 as D (6 bases). CDR3 length: 14 residues. Between the trimmed V and J ends, which lost 5 bases and 0 bases, there was a span of 11 bases. The CDR3 nucleotides are TGTGCCAGCAGTCCGGACTACAGCTCCTACGAGCAGTACTTC. Translation: CASSPDYSSYEQYF.

V and J are TRBV20-1 and TRBJ1-5, with a weak D call TRBD1 (6 bases). The CDR3 totals 13 residues. Looked up from germline, CDR1 is DFQATT and CDR2 is SNEGSKA (reference sequence). V lost 2 bases, J lost 3 bases, and 8 bases lay in between. This chain's CDR3 is CSARRGSNQPQHF. The CDR3 nucleotides read TGCAGTGCTAGAAGGGGGTCCAATCAGCCCCAGCATTTT.

The chain joins TRBV4-2 to TRBJ2-7; perhaps D is TRBD1 or TRBD2 (5 bases each). The germline gives CDR1 LGHNA, CDR2 YNFKEQ. The length of the CDR3 is 15 residues. V was trimmed by 0 bases and J by 6 bases, leaving 15 bases between them. The CDR3 sequence: CASSQEKGDLTEQYF. The CDR3 DNA reads as TGTGCCAGCAGCCAAGAAAAAGGGGACCTTACCGAGCAGTACTTC.

This clonotype appeared a few times. CDR3 sequence: CSTDTMGLGYTF. For the CDR3, the DNA is TGCAGCACGGATACGATGGGGCTTGGCTACACCTTC. The chain has TRBV29-1 and TRBJ1-2, with D tentatively TRBD1 (5 bases). The CDR3 has 12 amino acids. Trimming pared 8 bases from V and 7 bases from J, leaving 17 bases between. Germline V gene lookup returns CDR1 SQVTM and CDR2 ANQGSEA.

This clonotype was counted ten times or more. Germline is not matched at one junction end, which may reflect a read error. The chain employs TRBV5-1 and TRBJ2-1; TRBD2 might be the D (5 bases). The CDR3 is 12 residues long. The germline CDR1 and CDR2 sequences are SGHRS and YFSETQ. CDR3 DNA: TGTGCCAGCAGTTTCCGGGGAAATGAGCAGTTCTTC. It translates to CASSFRGNEQFF.

This clonotype was counted only a few times. This sequence joins TRBV9 and TRBJ2-1; D is unclear. Trimming removed 0 bases from V and 5 bases from J, with 6 bases in between. The length of the CDR3 is 13 residues. Germline CDR1 reads SGDLS; CDR2 reads YYNGEE. The CDR3 nucleotides are TGTGCCAGCAGCGTAGTAGGACACAATGAGCAGTTCTTC. Its protein product is CASSVVGHNEQFF. Together with reference TRBV9 and TRBJ2-1, the CDR3 gives the full variable domain: DSGVTQTPKHLITATGQRVTLRCSPRSGDLSVYWYQQSLDQGLQFLIQYYNGEERAKGNILERFSAQQFPDLHSELNLSSLELGDSALYFCASSVVGHNEQFFGPGTRLTVL.

The rearrangement links TRBV7-9 to TRBJ1-6, with 7 bases lining up with TRBD1. The germline CDR1 and CDR2 sequences are SEHNR and FQNEAQ (reference sequence). Trimming at V came to 5 bases and at J to 9 bases, leaving 7 bases not matched to a gene. There are 14 residues in the CDR3. This chain's CDR3 is CASSKDRVGSPLHF. The DNA for the CDR3 is TGTGCCAGCAGCAAAGACAGGGTTGGTTCACCCCTCCACTTT.

This rearrangement joins TRBV2 to TRBJ2-7; D gene ambiguous. Germline V gene sequence: CDR1 SNHLY, CDR2 FYNNEI. V dropped 3 bases and J dropped 6 bases, with 6 bases sitting between them. The CDR3 has 11 residues. Here the CDR3 reads CASSEFREQYF. DNA of the CDR3: TGTGCCAGCAGTGAGTTCCGCGAGCAGTACTTC.

This clonotype was seen more than once but under ten times. J is TRBJ1-3 and V is TRBV5-6; a possible D gene is TRBD1 (6 bases). Germline V gene lookup returns CDR1 SGHDT and CDR2 YYEEEE. This CDR3 spans 16 amino acids. Trimming removed 0 bases from V and 4 bases from J, with 14 bases in between. The CDR3 coding sequence is TGTGCCAGCAGCTTGGACGGGGGCCGACACGGAAACACCATATATTTT. It codes for CASSLDGGRHGNTIYF.

The rearrangement uses TRBV29-1 and TRBJ2-1, with D hard to call. This CDR3 has 12 residues. Germline V CDR1 and CDR2: SQVTM, ANQGSEA. Deletions cut 7 bases from V and 2 bases from J, with 9 bases between. CDR3 sequence: CSAAETYNEQFF. The CDR3 bases are TGCAGCGCTGCCGAGACCTACAATGAGCAGTTCTTC.

This CDR3 reads CASSPYTGRNTEAFF. The CDR3 DNA reads as TGTGCCAGCAGCCCATACACGGGGAGGAACACTGAAGCTTTCTTT. The chain links TRBV7-8 to TRBJ1-1; D remains ambiguous. The CDR3 is 15 amino acids. Germline V lookup: CDR1 SGHVS, CDR2 FQNEAQ. Trimming took off 5 bases at V and 1 base at J, with 14 bases between the two ends.

This clonotype was counted a few times. The chain joins TRBV20-1 to TRBJ1-3, with D possibly TRBD1 on 6 matching bases. Trimming cost V 0 bases and J 8 bases, with 17 bases left between them. The CDR3 length is 15 residues. Per germline, CDR1 DFQATT and CDR2 SNEGSKA (reference sequence). CDR3 coding DNA: TGCAGTGCTAGAGACCCCCGGGGGGGCTCGGACACCATATATTTT. Amino acids: CSARDPRGGSDTIYF.